The clone carrying this T cell receptor beta chain was seen at least ten times. No antigen is known for it. The source of the sample is a study of glioma-infiltrating T cells. V shed 1 base and J shed 0 bases, with 16 bases lying between them. The CDR3 loop spans 17 amino acids. The germline V gene encodes CDR1 DFQATT and CDR2 SNEGSKA (reference sequence). Study-level points and caveats: Gliomas, especially low-grade, showed above-expected tissue-blood divergence; non-neoplastic patients showed below.

Using RNA template, CDR3s of TCR alpha and beta were amplified with iRepertoire arm-PCR. Tissue mRNA or PBMC total RNA, about 90-400 ng, went into one-step reverse transcription and amplification. TCRdb ran MiXCR on the multiplex PCR reads and lists one entry per CDR3 protein. Among under 200,000 distinct CDR3 sequences listed, 32% were seen once. This receptor was obtained from a human donor with low-grade glioma or glioblastoma, undergoing nonglioma brain surgery, or in good health (not recorded which). The specimen was glioma tissue, nonneoplastic brain tissue, or PBMCs (not recorded which). The V and J genes are TRBV20-1 and TRBJ2-1; D is perhaps TRBD2 (8 bases). The CDR3 coding sequence is TGCAGTGCTAGAGGCTTAGCGGGACAGAGCTCCTACAATGAGCAGTTCTTC. It specifies CSARGLAGQSSYNEQFF.